The clone carrying this T cell receptor (beta chain) appeared once. The data are from a study of human T cells and chemical hapten exposure. Background on the study: Sensitization employed 2% DPC on about 2 cm by about 2 cm of upper inner arm skin.

Trimming pared 3 bases from V and 2 bases from J, leaving 11 bases between. The CDR3 sequence is 15 residues long. TCRdb re-called the RACE reads through MiXCR, storing one row per CDR3 protein. The profile covers approximately 77,000 distinct CDR3 sequences, with around 13% appearing a single time and approximately 4.5% taken by the ten largest. Regarding time point: pre-sensitization, week 0. Treatment indicated: therapeutic diphenylcyclopropenone sensitization with weekly scalp DPC. The input for sequencing was whole blood, taken in connection with sensitization to the hapten diphenylcyclopropenone (DPC). This clonotype was sampled from a woman in her forties or fifties with alopecia areata. Some clones in this sample may be carry-over from other donors' samples. The chain combines TRBV12-3 or TRBV12-4 with TRBJ1-5; D not resolved. CDR3 in DNA: TGTGCCAGCAGTTTGGGCTCCTTGGGCAATCAGCCCCAGCATTTT. Translation gives CASSLGSLGNQPQHF.